These 20 T cell receptor beta chains were all obtained from the same sample, sequenced in a study of cytomegalovirus exposure and HLA in healthy donors. Sequenced by immunoSEQ multiplex PCR; TCRdb stores in-frame clones only, minus some. This sample has roughly 70,000 clones, with 96% found just once. Sequencing used PBMCs. The receptors shown here come from a man between 18 and 29 years old in good health and CMV-seronegative.

The chain uses TRBV30 and TRBJ2-2; the match to TRBD2 covers 7 bases. Trimming took 7 bases from V and 1 from J; bases not matched to a gene: 6. CDR3 length equals 14 residues. The V gene's germline CDR1 is GTSNPN and CDR2 SVGIG (reference sequence). In DNA, the CDR3 is TGTGCCTTCCCCGGGACTAAGAACACCGGGGAGCTGTTTTTT. Translated, it gives CAFPGTKNTGELFF.

The chain is built from TRBV28 and TRBJ2-7; TRBD2 aligns across 7 bases. V trimming: 3 bases; J trimming: 4 bases; junction bases outside the gene matches: 12. The CDR3 length is 16 residues. The germline CDR1 and CDR2 sequences are MDHEN and SYDVKM. CDR3 sequence: CASSLGGDSPFYEQYF. The CDR3 DNA is TGTGCCAGCAGTTTGGGGGGGGATTCGCCATTTTACGAGCAGTACTTC. Variable domain in full (rest from reference TRBV28 and TRBJ2-7): DVKVTQSSRYLVKRTGEKVFLECVQDMDHENMFWYRQDPGLGLRLIYFSYDVKMKEKGDIPEGYSVSREKKERFSLILESASTNQTSMYLCASSLGGDSPFYEQYFGPGTRLTVT.

The chain uses TRBV25-1 and TRBJ2-6; no firm D call. This CDR3 has 15 amino acids. Trimming removed 3 bases at V and 4 bases at J, with 10 bases between. Germline V lookup: CDR1 MGHDK, CDR2 SYGVNS. CDR3 protein: CASSEARSGANVLTF. DNA for the CDR3: TGTGCCAGCAGTGAGGCCCGCTCGGGGGCCAACGTCCTGACTTTC.

V and J are TRBV4-1 and TRBJ2-7; TRBD2 is a possible D gene (6 bases). V dropped 0 bases and J dropped 4 bases, with 13 bases sitting between them. This CDR3 has 15 amino acids. Germline lookup yields CDR1 MGHRA and CDR2 YSYEKL. The CDR3 here is CASSQEGGARYEQYF. Written as DNA, the CDR3 is TGCGCCAGCAGCCAAGAAGGCGGGGCCCGTTACGAGCAGTACTTC.

This clone was seen a handful of times. The chain uses TRBV29-1 and TRBJ1-1, with a weak D call TRBD1 (6 bases). The ends were cut back, 3 bases at V and 0 bases at J, with 8 bases in the middle. There are 13 residues in the CDR3. Germline V gene sequence: CDR1 SQVTM, CDR2 ANQGSEA. CDR3 in DNA: TGCAGCGTTGAGGGGGCACTGAACACTGAAGCTTTCTTT. It codes for CSVEGALNTEAFF.

The CDR3 spells CASSVGGRGTQETQYF. CDR3 in DNA: TGTGCCAGCAGCGTAGGTGGGAGGGGTACCCAAGAGACCCAGTACTTC. The chain couples TRBV9 to TRBJ2-5; TRBD2 matches 7 bases. The CDR3 runs to 16 residues. Germline V CDR1 and CDR2: SGDLS, YYNGEE. After removal of 0 bases from V and 1 base from J, the junction contained 6 bases not matched to a gene.

V gene TRBV6-1 combines with J gene TRBJ2-7, with D maybe TRBD1 (5 bases). V was clipped by 1 base and J by 3 bases, with 13 bases between them. The length of the CDR3 is 15 residues. CDR1 and CDR2 (germline): MNHNS, SASEGT. As DNA, the CDR3 is TGTGCCAGCAGTGAAGATAGGACAACCTACTACGAGCAGTACTTC. Translation gives CASSEDRTTYYEQYF.

V is TRBV15 and J is TRBJ2-1, with TRBD1 as a possible D gene (6 bases). The germline gives CDR1 LNHNV, CDR2 YYDKDF (reference sequence). V was cut by 5 bases and J by 8 bases, with 10 bases left in between. CDR3 length: 12 amino acids. The CDR3 region is CATSGQRDEQFF. CDR3 nucleotide sequence: TGTGCCACCAGCGGACAGCGCGATGAGCAGTTCTTC.

This clone was counted a single time. V gene TRBV4-1 combines with J gene TRBJ1-5; 7 nucleotides line up with TRBD1. The CDR3 extends over 18 amino acids. From germline, CDR1 is MGHRA and CDR2 YSYEKL. V was clipped by 0 bases and J by 2 bases; unmatched bases: 10. CDR3 nucleotides: TGCGCCAGCAGCCAAGAGGCCCCTACAGGGGCGGGCAATCAGCCCCAGCATTTT. Protein sequence: CASSQEAPTGAGNQPQHF.

The V and J genes are TRBV2 and TRBJ2-7, with TRBD2 matching 11 bases. Germline lookup yields CDR1 SNHLY and CDR2 FYNNEI. With 4 bases clipped from V and 6 bases from J, the junction kept 11 bases outside the gene matches. CDR3 size: 16 residues. Here the CDR3 reads CASSGMRVAGGAEQYF. The CDR3 region has the DNA TGTGCCAGCAGTGGCATGCGTGTAGCGGGAGGGGCCGAGCAGTACTTC.

V is TRBV4-1 and J is TRBJ1-2; 7 bases agree with TRBD1. Germline V gives CDR1 MGHRA, CDR2 YSYEKL. The CDR3 extends over 15 amino acids. The trim removed 4 bases at V and 4 bases at J, leaving 9 bases unmatched. CDR3 amino acids: CASSPGTVEIYGYTF. The CDR3 DNA sequence: TGCGCCAGCAGCCCCGGGACAGTGGAGATCTATGGCTACACCTTC.

The chain is built from TRBV29-1 and TRBJ1-1; the D gene is possibly TRBD1 (6 bases). The CDR3 runs 13 residues. Per the germline V gene, CDR1 is SQVTM and CDR2 is ANQGSEA. V lost 3 bases and J 3 bases, leaving 11 bases between the germline ends. CDR3 protein: CSVEGGLDTEAFF. The CDR3 DNA sequence: TGCAGCGTTGAGGGGGGGCTTGACACTGAAGCTTTCTTT.

This chain links TRBV20-1 with TRBJ2-7; TRBD2 matches at 7 bases. CDR3 size: 11 residues. V lost 6 bases and J lost 1; bases outside the gene matches: 0. Looked up from germline, CDR1 is DFQATT and CDR2 is SNEGSKA (reference sequence). The CDR3 nucleotides are TGCAGTGCCGGGAGGTCCTACGAGCAGTACTTC. Translation gives CSAGRSYEQYF.

This rearrangement joins TRBV25-1 to TRBJ1-3; D is unresolved. From germline, CDR1 is MGHDK and CDR2 SYGVNS. The CDR3 contains 16 residues. V was trimmed by 4 bases and J by 3 bases, leaving 16 bases between them. CDR3 sequence (DNA): TGTGCCAGCAGTGGGGATCCTGCCGGGGATGGAAACACCATATATTTT. It translates to CASSGDPAGDGNTIYF.

CDR3 in amino acids: CASRPLGREWGYTF. The CDR3 DNA is TGTGCCAGCAGACCCCTCGGGAGGGAATGGGGCTACACCTTC. The chain has TRBV27 and TRBJ1-2; D uncertain. The CDR3 totals 14 residues. Germline assignment: CDR1 MNHEY and CDR2 SMNVEV (reference sequence). Trimming removed 6 bases from V and 8 bases from J, with 19 bases in between.

This chain connects TRBV7-3 to TRBJ2-2; D is undetermined. CDR3 length: 14 residues. The germline CDR1 and CDR2 sequences are SGHTA and FQGTGA. The V gene lost 5 bases and the J gene lost 1 base, with 8 bases spanning the gap. CDR3 amino acids: CASSPSGNTGELFF. CDR3 coding DNA: TGTGCCAGCAGCCCCTCGGGGAACACCGGGGAGCTGTTTTTT.

The J gene is TRBJ2-2, the V gene TRBV27; 8 bases map to TRBD2. The V segment lost 10 bases and the J segment 0 bases; nucleotides outside the gene matches: 10. Germline V lookup: CDR1 MNHEY, CDR2 SMNVEV (reference sequence). The CDR3 is 16 amino acids. The CDR3, as DNA: TGTGCCACTAACTTAGCGGGGCACGCGAACACCGGGGAGCTGTTTTTT. Residues: CATNLAGHANTGELFF.

The sample holds one count of this clone. V usage is TRBV2 and J usage is TRBJ2-3; D remains ambiguous. The CDR3 has 11 amino acids. The V end lost 9 bases, the J end lost 2 bases, and 6 bases lay between the germline ends. The germline CDR1 and CDR2 sequences are SNHLY and FYNNEI. Written as DNA, the CDR3 is TGTGCCAGACAGAACACAGATACGCAGTATTTT. This encodes CARQNTDTQYF.

The chain employs TRBV18 and TRBJ1-2, with 10 bases identical to TRBD1. Trimming cost V 3 bases and J 7 bases; bases outside gene matches: 2. The germline gives CDR1 KGHSH, CDR2 LQKENI. The CDR3 is made up of 13 amino acids. CDR3 nucleotide sequence: TGTGCCAGCTCACCGGACAGGGGGATTGGCTACACCTTC. It codes for CASSPDRGIGYTF.

The chain has TRBV9 and TRBJ2-2, with 14 bases fitting TRBD2. Unmatched junction bases numbered 3, after V lost 4 bases and J lost 1 base. CDR3 length equals 17 residues. Germline V gene sequence: CDR1 SGDLS, CDR2 YYNGEE. The CDR3, as DNA: TGTGCCAGCAGCCCGGGACTAGCGGGGGAGAACACCGGGGAGCTGTTTTTT. This gives the protein CASSPGLAGENTGELFF.